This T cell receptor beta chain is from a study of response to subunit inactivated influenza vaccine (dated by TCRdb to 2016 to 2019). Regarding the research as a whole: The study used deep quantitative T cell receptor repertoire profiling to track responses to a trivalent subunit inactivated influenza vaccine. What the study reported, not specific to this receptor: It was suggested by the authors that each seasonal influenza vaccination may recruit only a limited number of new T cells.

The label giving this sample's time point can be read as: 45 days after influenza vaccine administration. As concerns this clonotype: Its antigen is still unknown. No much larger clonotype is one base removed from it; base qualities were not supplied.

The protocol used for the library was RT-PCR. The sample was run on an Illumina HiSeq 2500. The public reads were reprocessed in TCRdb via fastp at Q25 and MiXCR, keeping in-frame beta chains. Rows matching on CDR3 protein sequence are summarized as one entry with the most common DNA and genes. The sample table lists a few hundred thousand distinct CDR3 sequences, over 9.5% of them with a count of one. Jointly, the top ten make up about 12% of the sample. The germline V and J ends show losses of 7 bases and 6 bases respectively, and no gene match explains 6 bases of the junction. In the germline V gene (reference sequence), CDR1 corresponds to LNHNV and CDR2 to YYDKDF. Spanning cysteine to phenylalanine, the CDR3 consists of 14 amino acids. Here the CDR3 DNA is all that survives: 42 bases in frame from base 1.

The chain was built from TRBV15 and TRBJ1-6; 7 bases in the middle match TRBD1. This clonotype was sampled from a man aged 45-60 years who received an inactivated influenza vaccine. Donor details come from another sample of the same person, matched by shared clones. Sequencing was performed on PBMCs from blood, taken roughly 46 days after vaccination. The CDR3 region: CATKTGELNSPLHF. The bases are TGTGCCACCAAAACAGGGGAGCTTAATTCACCCCTCCACTTT.